The next 2 T cell receptor beta chains were all read from a single sample in a study of T cells in Graves' hyperthyroidism and ophthalmopathy. Amplified TCR beta CDR3 regions derived from RNA transcripts. The HTBI set primed first-round TCR CDR3 RT-PCR. A single record per CDR3 protein comes from TCRdb applying MiXCR to the multiplex PCR reads. This sample has roughly 700,000 distinct CDR3 sequences, with 11% to 15% found just once. Material for sequencing was blood. The receptors were gathered from a woman aged 18-35 years with Graves' hyperthyroidism.

This clonotype was counted only a few times. V and J are TRBV11-2 and TRBJ2-1, with D maybe TRBD2 (5 bases). The CDR3 is 18 residues long. V lost 1 base to trimming and J lost 0 bases, with 16 bases between them. CDR1 SGHAT and CDR2 FQNNGV come from the germline V gene. CDR3 nucleotides: TGTGCCAGCAGCTTAGGCCCCTGGAGAGCGGACTCCTACAATGAGCAGTTCTTC. Its protein product is CASSLGPWRADSYNEQFF.

The V and J genes are TRBV29-1 and TRBJ2-7, with D unresolved. This CDR3 is 13 amino acids long. CDR1 is SQVTM and CDR2 is ANQGSEA in the germline V gene. The V end was cut by 7 bases, the J end by 7 bases, with 20 bases between. CDR3 residues: CSARPGPNREQYF. Written as DNA, the CDR3 is TGCAGCGCCCGACCCGGACCGAATAGGGAGCAGTACTTC.